This T cell receptor beta chain came from a study of identical twins. The V gene lost 6 bases and the J gene lost 10 bases, with 7 bases spanning the gap. Germline lookup yields CDR1 SNHLY and CDR2 FYNNEI. CDR3 length: 11 residues. A universal primer site was added by template switching, and unique molecular identifiers were carried by the cDNA. Each CDR3 protein is one row after TCRdb ran MiXCR on the 5' RACE reads. The profile shows more than 250,000 distinct CDR3 sequences, under 9% of them singletons. The data also belong to a second study, concerning yellow fever vaccine responses in identical twins.

This clonotype was sampled from a woman between 18 and 30 years old in good health. Source material: memory (CD45RO+) T cells sorted from blood. The rearrangement uses TRBV2 and TRBJ1-6; D might be TRBD1 (5 bases). CDR3 sequence reads: CASRGDSPLHF. The CDR3 DNA reads TGTGCCAGCAGGGGGGACTCACCCCTCCACTTT.